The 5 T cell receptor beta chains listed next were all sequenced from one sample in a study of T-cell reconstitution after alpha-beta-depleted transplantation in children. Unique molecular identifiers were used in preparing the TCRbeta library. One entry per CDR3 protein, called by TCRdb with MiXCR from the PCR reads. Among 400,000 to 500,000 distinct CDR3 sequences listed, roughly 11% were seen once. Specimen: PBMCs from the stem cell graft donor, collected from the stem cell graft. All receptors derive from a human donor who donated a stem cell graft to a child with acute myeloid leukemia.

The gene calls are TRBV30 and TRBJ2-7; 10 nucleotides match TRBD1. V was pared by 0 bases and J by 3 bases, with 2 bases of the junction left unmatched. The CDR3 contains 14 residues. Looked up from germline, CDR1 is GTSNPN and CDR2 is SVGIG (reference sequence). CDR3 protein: CAWSVGTGDYEQYF. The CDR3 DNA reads TGTGCCTGGAGTGTAGGGACAGGGGACTACGAGCAGTACTTC.

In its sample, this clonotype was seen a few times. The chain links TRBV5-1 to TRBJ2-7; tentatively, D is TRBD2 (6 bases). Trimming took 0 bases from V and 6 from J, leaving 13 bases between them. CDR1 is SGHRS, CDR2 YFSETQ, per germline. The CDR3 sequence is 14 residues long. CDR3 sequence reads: CASSLAGGSSEQYV. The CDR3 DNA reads TGCGCCAGCAGCTTGGCCGGAGGGTCATCCGAGCAGTACGTC.

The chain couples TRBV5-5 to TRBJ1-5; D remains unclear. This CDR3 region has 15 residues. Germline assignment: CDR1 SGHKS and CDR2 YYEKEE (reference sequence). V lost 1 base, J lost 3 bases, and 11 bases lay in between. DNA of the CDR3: TGTGCCAGCAGCTTGAAGGACGGATTCAATCAGCCCCAGCATTTT. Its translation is CASSLKDGFNQPQHF.

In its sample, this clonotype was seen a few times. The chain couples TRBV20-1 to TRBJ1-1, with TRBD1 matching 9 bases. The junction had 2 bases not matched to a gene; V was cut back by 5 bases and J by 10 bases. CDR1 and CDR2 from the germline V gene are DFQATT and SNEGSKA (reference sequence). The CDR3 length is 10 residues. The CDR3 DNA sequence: TGCAGTGCTGCGGACAGGGGAGCTTTCTTT. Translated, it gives CSAADRGAFF.

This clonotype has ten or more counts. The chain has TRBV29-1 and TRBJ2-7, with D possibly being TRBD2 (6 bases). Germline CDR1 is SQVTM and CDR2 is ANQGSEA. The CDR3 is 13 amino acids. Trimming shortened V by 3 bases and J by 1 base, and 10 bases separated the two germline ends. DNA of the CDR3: TGCAGCGTTGACACCGGGAGATCCTACGAGCAGTACTTC. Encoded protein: CSVDTGRSYEQYF.